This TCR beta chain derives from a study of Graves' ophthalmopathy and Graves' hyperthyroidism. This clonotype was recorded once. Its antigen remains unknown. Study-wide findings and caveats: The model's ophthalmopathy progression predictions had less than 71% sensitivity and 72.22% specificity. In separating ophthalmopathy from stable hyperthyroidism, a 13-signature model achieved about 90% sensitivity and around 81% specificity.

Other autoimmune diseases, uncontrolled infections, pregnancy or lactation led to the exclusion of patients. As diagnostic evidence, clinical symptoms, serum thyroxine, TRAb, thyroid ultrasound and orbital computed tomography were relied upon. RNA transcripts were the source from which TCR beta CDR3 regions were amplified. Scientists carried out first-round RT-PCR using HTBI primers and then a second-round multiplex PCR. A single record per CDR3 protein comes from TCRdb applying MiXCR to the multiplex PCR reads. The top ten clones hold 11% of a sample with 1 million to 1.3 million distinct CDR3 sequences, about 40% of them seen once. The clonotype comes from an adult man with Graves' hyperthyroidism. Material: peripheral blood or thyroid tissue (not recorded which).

CDR3 protein: CSVGQGVSSSYEQYF. In nucleotides, the CDR3 is TGCAGCGTTGGCCAGGGGGTGTCGTCCTCCTACGAGCAGTACTTC. V is TRBV29-1 and J is TRBJ2-7, with 7 nucleotides matching TRBD1. Per germline, CDR1 SQVTM and CDR2 ANQGSEA. CDR3 length: 15 residues. V lost 4 bases to trimming and J lost 0 bases; unmatched junction nucleotides: 9.